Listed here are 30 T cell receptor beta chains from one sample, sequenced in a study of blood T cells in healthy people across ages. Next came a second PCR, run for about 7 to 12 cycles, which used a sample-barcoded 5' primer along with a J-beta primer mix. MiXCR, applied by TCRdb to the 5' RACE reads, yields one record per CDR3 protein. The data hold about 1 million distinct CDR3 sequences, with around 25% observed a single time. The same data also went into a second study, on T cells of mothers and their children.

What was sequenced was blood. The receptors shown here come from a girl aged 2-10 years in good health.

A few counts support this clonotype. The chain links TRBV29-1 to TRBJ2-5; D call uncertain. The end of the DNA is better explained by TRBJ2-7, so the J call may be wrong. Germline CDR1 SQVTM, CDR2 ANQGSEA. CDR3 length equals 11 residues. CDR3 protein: CSVYTLLEQYF. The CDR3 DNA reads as TGCAGCGTCTATACCCTACTCGAGCAGTACTTC.

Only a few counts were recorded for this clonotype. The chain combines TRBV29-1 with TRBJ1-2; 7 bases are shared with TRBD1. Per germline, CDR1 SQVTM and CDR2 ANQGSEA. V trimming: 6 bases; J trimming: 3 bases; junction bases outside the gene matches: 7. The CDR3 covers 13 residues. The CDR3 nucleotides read TGCAGCGTAGTCGGGACAGCGGACTATGGCTACACCTTC. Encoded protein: CSVVGTADYGYTF.

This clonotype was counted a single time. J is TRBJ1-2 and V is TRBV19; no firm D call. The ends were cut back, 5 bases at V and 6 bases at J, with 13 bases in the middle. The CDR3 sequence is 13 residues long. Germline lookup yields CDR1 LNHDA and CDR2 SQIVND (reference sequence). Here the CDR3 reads CASSGSGFDGYTF. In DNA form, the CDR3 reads TGTGCCAGTAGTGGCTCGGGGTTTGATGGCTACACCTTC.

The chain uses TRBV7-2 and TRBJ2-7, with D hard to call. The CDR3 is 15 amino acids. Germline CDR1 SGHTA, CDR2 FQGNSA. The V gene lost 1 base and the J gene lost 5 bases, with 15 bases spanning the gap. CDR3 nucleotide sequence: TGTACCAGCAGCTTAGTCGTTATGGGCCCCAACGAGCAGTACTTC. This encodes CTSSLVVMGPNEQYF.

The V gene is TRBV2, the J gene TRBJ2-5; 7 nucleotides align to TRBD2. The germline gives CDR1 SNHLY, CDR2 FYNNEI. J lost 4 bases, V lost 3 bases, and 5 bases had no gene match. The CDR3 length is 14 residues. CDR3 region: CASSELAVGETQYF. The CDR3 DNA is TGTGCCAGCAGTGAGCTAGCGGTAGGAGAGACCCAGTACTTC.

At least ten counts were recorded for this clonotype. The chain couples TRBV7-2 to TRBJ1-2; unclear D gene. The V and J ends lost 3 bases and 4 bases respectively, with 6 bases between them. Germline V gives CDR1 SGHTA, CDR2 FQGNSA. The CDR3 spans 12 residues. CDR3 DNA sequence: TGTGCCAGCAGCTTGGGCACCTATGGCTACACCTTC. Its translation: CASSLGTYGYTF.

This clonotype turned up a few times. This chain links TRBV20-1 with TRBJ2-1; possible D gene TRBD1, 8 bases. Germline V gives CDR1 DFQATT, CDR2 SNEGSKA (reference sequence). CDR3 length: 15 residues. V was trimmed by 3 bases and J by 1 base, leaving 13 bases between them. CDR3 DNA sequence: TGCAGTGCTAGGTTACAGGGGGGGTCCTACAATGAGCAGTTCTTC. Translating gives CSARLQGGSYNEQFF.

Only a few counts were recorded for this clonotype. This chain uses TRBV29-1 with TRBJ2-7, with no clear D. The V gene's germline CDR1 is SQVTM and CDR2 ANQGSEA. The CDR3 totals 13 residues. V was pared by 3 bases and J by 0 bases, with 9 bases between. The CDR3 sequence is CSVEGLSSYEQYF. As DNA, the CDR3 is TGCAGCGTTGAGGGTCTCAGCTCCTACGAGCAGTACTTC.

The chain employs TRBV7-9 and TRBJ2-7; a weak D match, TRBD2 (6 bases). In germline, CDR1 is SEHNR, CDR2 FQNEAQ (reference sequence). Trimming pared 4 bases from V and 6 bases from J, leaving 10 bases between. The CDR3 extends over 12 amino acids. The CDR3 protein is CASSWTTGEQYF. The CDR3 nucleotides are TGTGCCAGCAGCTGGACTACAGGCGAGCAGTACTTC.

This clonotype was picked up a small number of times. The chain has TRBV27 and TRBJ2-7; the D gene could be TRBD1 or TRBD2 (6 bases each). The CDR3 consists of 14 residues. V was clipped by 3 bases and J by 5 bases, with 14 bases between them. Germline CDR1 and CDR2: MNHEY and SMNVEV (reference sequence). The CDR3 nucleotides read TGTGCCAGCAGTTTTCTGGCAGGGGAGGACGAGCAGTACTTC. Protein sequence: CASSFLAGEDEQYF.

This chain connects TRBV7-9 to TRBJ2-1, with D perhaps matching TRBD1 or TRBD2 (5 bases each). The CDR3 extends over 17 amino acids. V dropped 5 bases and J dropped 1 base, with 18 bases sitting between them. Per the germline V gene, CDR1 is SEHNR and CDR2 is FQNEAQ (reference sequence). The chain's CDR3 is CASSVRPGTLSYNEQFF. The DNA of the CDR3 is TGTGCCAGCAGCGTGCGGCCCGGGACCCTGTCCTACAATGAGCAGTTCTTC.

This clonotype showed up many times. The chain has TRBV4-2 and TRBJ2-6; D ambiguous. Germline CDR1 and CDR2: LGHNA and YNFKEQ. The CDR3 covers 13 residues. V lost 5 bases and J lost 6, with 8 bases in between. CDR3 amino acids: CASSSRVANVLTF. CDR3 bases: TGTGCCAGCAGCAGCCGGGTGGCCAACGTCCTGACTTTC.

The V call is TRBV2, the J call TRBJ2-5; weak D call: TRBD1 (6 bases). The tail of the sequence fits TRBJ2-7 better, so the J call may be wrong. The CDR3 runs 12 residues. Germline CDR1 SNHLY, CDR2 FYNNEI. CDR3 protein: CASDSGAREQYF. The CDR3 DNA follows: TGTGCCAGCGATTCAGGGGCTCGCGAGCAGTACTTC.

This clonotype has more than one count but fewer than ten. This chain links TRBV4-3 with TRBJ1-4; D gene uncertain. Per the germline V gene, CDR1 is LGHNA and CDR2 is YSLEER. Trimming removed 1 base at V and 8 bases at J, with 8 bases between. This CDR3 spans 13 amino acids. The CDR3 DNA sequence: TGCGCCAGCAGCCAAGGAACGAGGGAAAAACTGTTTTTT. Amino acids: CASSQGTREKLFF.

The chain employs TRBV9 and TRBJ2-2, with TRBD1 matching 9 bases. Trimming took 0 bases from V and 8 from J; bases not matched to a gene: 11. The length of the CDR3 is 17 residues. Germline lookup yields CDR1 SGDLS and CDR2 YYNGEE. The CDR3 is CASSVGWDREDVGELFF. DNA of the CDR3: TGTGCCAGCAGCGTAGGATGGGACAGGGAGGACGTGGGGGAGCTGTTTTTT.

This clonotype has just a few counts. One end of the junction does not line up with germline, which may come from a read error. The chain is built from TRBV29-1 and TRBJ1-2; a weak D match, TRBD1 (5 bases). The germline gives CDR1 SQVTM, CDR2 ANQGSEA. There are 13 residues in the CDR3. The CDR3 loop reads CGVNQGLNYGYTF. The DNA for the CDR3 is TGCGGCGTTAATCAGGGACTAAACTATGGCTACACCTTC.

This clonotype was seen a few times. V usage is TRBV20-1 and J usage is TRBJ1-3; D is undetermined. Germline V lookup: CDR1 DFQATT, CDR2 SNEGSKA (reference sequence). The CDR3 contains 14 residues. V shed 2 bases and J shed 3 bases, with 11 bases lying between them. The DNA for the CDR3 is TGCAGTGCTAGAATAGTAGGATATGGAAACACCATATATTTT. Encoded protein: CSARIVGYGNTIYF.

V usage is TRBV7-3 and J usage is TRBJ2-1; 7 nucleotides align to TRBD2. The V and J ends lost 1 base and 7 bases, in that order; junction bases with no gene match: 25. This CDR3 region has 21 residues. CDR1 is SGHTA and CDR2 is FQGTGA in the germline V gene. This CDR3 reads CASSLMERGGVPVWAGNEQFF. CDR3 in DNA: TGTGCCAGCAGCTTAATGGAGCGGGGCGGCGTACCAGTATGGGCCGGGAATGAGCAGTTCTTC.

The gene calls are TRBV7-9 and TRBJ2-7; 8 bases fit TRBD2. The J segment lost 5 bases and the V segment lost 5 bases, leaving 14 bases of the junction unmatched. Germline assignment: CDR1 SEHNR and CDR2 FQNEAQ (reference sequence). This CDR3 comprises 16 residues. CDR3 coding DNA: TGTGCCAGCAGCACGGGGGGGACGACGGGAACCCACGAGCAGTACTTC. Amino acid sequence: CASSTGGTTGTHEQYF.

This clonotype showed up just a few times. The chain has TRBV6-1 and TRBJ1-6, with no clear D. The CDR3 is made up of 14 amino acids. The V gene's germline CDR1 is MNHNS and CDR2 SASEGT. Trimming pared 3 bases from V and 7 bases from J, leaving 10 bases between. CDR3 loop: CASSDTPLNSPLHF. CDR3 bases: TGTGCCAGCAGTGACACCCCTCTCAATTCACCCCTCCACTTT.

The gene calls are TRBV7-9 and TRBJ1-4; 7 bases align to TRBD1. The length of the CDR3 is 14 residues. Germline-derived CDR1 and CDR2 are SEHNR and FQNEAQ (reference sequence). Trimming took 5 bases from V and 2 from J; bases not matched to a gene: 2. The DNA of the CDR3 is TGTGCCAGCAGCACGACAGGGACTAATGAAAAACTGTTTTTT. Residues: CASSTTGTNEKLFF.

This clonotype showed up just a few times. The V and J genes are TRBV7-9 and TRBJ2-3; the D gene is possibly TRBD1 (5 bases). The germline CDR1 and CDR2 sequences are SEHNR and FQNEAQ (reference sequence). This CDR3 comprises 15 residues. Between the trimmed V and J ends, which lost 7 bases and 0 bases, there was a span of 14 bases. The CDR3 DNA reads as TGTGCCAGCACCAAAGACAGCCCGAGCACAGATACGCAGTATTTT. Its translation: CASTKDSPSTDTQYF.

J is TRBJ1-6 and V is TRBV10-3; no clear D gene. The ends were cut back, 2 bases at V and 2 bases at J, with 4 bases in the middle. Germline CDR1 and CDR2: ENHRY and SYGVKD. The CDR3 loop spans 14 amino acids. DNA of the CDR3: TGTGCCATCAGTGAGACGGCCTATAATTCACCCCTCCACTTT. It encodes CAISETAYNSPLHF.

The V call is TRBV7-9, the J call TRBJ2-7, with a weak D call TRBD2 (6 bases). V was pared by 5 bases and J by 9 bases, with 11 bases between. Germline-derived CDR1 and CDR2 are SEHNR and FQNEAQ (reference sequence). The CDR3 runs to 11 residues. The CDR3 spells CASSRTNGQYF. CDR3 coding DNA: TGTGCCAGCAGCCGGACTAACGGGCAGTACTTC.

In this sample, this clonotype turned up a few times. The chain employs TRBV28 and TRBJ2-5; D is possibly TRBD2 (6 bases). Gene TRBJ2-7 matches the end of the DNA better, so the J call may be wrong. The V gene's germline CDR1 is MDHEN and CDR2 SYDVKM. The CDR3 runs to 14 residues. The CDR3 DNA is TGTGCCAGCAGTCCCGGAGGGCGTACGTACGAGCAGTACTTC. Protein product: CASSPGGRTYEQYF.

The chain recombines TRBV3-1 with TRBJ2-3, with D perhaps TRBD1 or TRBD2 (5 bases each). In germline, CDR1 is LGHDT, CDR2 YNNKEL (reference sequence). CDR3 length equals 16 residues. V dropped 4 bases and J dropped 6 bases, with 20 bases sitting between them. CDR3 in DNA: TGTGCCAGCAGCCTTCTCCGGGACGGTGGTGGGGATACGCAGTATTTT. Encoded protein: CASSLLRDGGGDTQYF.

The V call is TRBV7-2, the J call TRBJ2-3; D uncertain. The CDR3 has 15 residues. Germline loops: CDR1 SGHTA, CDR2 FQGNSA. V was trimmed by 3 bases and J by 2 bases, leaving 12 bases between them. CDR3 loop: CASSFSSRATDTQYF. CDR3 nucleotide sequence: TGTGCCAGCAGCTTCTCAAGTAGAGCCACAGATACGCAGTATTTT. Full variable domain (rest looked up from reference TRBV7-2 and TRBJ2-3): GAGVSQSPSNKVTEKGKDVELRCDPISGHTALYWYRQSLGQGLEFLIYFQGNSAPDKSGLPSDRFSAERTGGSVSTLTIQRTQQEDSAVYLCASSFSSRATDTQYFGPGTRLTVL.

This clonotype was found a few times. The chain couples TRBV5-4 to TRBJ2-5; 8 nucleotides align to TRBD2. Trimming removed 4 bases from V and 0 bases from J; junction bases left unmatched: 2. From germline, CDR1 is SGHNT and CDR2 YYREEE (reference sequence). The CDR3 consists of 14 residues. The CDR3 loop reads CASSRGGNQETQYF. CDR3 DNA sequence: TGTGCCAGCAGCCGCGGGGGGAACCAAGAGACCCAGTACTTC.

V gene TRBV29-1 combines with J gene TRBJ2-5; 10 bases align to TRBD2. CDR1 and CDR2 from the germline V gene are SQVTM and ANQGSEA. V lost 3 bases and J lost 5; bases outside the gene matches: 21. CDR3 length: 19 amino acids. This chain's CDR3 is CSVDWQLDSGTSEWETQYF. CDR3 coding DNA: TGCAGCGTTGATTGGCAACTCGATTCCGGGACTAGCGAGTGGGAGACCCAGTACTTC.

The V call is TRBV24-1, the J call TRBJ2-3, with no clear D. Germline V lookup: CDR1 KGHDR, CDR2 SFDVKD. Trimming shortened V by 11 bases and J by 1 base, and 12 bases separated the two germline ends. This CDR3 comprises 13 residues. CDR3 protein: CAIRATGTDTQYF. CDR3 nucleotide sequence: TGTGCCATAAGGGCTACCGGCACAGATACGCAGTATTTT.